What follows describes a single TCR beta chain. The study counted Cohort 3 donors as recovered given two negative PCRs, clearance, or symptom resolution. The data originate from a study of blood T cell repertoires in COVID-19. Study at large: Some COVID-19 samples were acute and others convalescent; all came from the United States, Italy and Spain.

The CDR3 has 12 residues. The V gene lost 4 bases and the J gene lost 5 bases, with 10 bases spanning the gap. CDR1 is SGHDT, CDR2 YYEEEE, per germline. The method was immunoSEQ multiplex PCR; TCRdb's version includes in-frame clones alone and lacks a portion of them. Found here are 320,000 or so clones, about 90% of them singletons; the top ten hold less than 5.5%. The sequenced material came from PBMCs or T cells enriched from blood (not recorded which). The chain is built from TRBV5-6 and TRBJ2-7, with D possibly TRBD2 on 5 matching bases. This TCR derives from a man younger than 45 who had recovered from COVID-19. The CDR3 is CASSLTTHEQYF. CDR3 nucleotide sequence: TGTGCCAGCAGCCTGACTACCCACGAGCAGTACTTC.